These T cell receptor beta chains were read from a single sample in a study of blood T cell repertoires in COVID-19. Clones were read by immunoSEQ multiplex PCR, and TCRdb kept only the in-frame ones, dropping some. Among about 140,000 clones listed, roughly 84% were seen once. Material for sequencing was peripheral blood. These receptors all stem from a woman aged 55-70 years with acute or convalescent COVID-19. The CDR3 runs from the conserved cysteine through the conserved F or W. The D gene is left open where the match is weak. Not every row has a clone size; where given, it reads once, few, many or a size class.

>TRBJ2-5|TRBV24-1|TRBD2|-
CATSDLAGVTETQYF
TGTGCCACCAGTGACCTAGCGGGGGTGACAGAGACCCAGTACTTC
>TRBJ2-7|TRBV14|TRBD1|-
CASSQEGWDRTYEQYF
TGTGCCAGCAGCCAAGAGGGCTGGGACAGAACCTACGAGCAGTACTTC
>TRBJ1-5|TRBV6-5|TRBD1|-
CASRFYDRDHQPQHF
TGTGCCAGCAGGTTTTACGACAGGGACCATCAGCCCCAGCATTTT
>TRBJ2-7|TRBV12-3/TRBV12-4|TRBD2|-
CASRGLATYEQYF
TGTGCCAGCAGGGGACTAGCTACCTACGAGCAGTACTTC
>TRBJ2-1|TRBV18|TRBD2|-
CASSPPASGGGNEQFF
TGTGCCAGCTCACCACCAGCTAGCGGGGGGGGGAATGAGCAGTTCTTC
>TRBJ2-1|TRBV30|TRBD2|-
CAWSVPRGGHNEQFF
TGTGCCTGGAGTGTTCCCCGGGGGGGCCACAATGAGCAGTTCTTC
>TRBJ1-1|TRBV7-9|TRBD1|-
CASSLEGNRGANAEAFF
TGTGCCAGCAGCTTAGAGGGGAACAGGGGAGCCAACGCTGAAGCTTTCTTT
>TRBJ2-1|TRBV7-3|TRBD2|-
CASSLGLAAYNEQFF
TGTGCCAGCAGCTTGGGACTAGCGGCATACAATGAGCAGTTCTTC
>TRBJ2-3|TRBV12-3/TRBV12-4|-|-
CASSLSGDTQYF
TGTGCCAGCTCCCTTTCCGGAGATACGCAGTATTTT
>TRBJ2-3|TRBV11-3|TRBD2|-
CASSLVLAGGITDTQYF
TGTGCCAGCAGCTTAGTACTAGCGGGGGGGATAACAGATACGCAGTATTTT
>TRBJ2-7|TRBV19|TRBD1|-
CASSPQGVYEQYF
TGTGCCAGTAGTCCCCAGGGGGTCTACGAGCAGTACTTC
>TRBJ2-6|TRBV29-1|-|-
CSVPGDSGANVLTF
TGCAGCGTTCCAGGGGATAGTGGGGCCAACGTCCTGACTTTC
>TRBJ1-2|TRBV30|TRBD1|-
CAWTPTGVGYTF
TGTGCCTGGACCCCGACAGGGGTTGGCTACACCTTC
>TRBJ2-5|TRBV7-8|TRBD2|-
CASSHAGLAVETQYF
TGTGCCAGCAGCCACGCAGGACTAGCGGTGGAGACCCAGTACTTC
>TRBJ2-1|TRBV4-1|-|-
CASSQDSAGRYNEQFF
TGCGCCAGCAGCCAAGATTCGGCGGGGAGGTACAATGAGCAGTTCTTC
>TRBJ2-2|TRBV15|TRBD1|-
CATNNGQGVITGELFF
TGTGCCACCAATAATGGGCAGGGGGTTATCACCGGGGAGCTGTTTTTT
>TRBJ2-2|TRBV7-9|-|-
CASSFVAANTGELFF
TGTGCCAGCAGCTTCGTAGCCGCGAACACCGGGGAGCTGTTTTTT
>TRBJ1-2|TRBV23-1|TRBD1|-
CARGQGSGGYTF
TGCGCCAGGGGACAGGGATCAGGGGGCTACACCTTC
>TRBJ2-7|TRBV28|-|many
CASRVGARRGEQYF
TGTGCCAGCAGAGTCGGCGCGCGTCGCGGCGAGCAGTACTTC
>TRBJ2-7|TRBV18|-|-
CASSLLQIYEQYF
TGTGCCAGCTCCCTGCTTCAGATCTACGAGCAGTACTTC
>TRBJ1-4|TRBV6-5|TRBD1|-
CASRGTGGTEKLFF
TGTGCCAGCAGGGGGACAGGGGGAACCGAAAAACTGTTTTTT
>TRBJ2-1|TRBV7-8|-|-
CASSLAPPEEQFF
TGTGCCAGCAGCTTAGCGCCCCCCGAGGAGCAGTTCTTC
>TRBJ2-7|TRBV11-2|-|-
CASSLVGSYGVFYEQYF
TGTGCCAGCAGCTTAGTTGGCAGCTACGGGGTATTCTACGAGCAGTACTTC
>TRBJ2-7|TRBV7-8|TRBD1|-
CASSLMGQGYEQYF
TGTGCCAGCAGTTTGATGGGACAGGGCTACGAGCAGTACTTC
>TRBJ2-7|TRBV4-1|TRBD2|-
CASSQAAAGGYEQYF
TGCGCCAGCAGCCAAGCCGCAGCGGGGGGCTACGAGCAGTACTTC
>TRBJ2-7|TRBV5-1|TRBD1|-
CASSKDRGEQYF
TGCGCCAGCAGCAAGGACAGGGGCGAGCAGTACTTC
>TRBJ2-1|TRBV4-1|TRBD1|once
CASSPRTGTGANEQFF
TGCGCCAGCAGCCCGAGGACAGGGACCGGGGCCAATGAGCAGTTCTTC
>TRBJ2-1|TRBV7-3|TRBD2|-
CASSSILLAGGHNEQFF
TGTGCCAGCAGCTCGATCCTCCTAGCGGGGGGCCACAATGAGCAGTTCTTC
>TRBJ2-3|TRBV30|-|-
CAWLLQGTDTQYF
TGTGCCTGGCTCTTGCAGGGCACAGATACGCAGTATTTT
>TRBJ2-7|TRBV11-3|TRBD1|-
CASSLGQGALHEQYF
TGTGCCAGCAGCTTAGGACAGGGGGCATTACACGAGCAGTACTTC
>TRBJ2-3|TRBV10-3|TRBD2|-
CAISLTGGRTDTQYF
TGTGCCATCAGTCTTACGGGGGGGCGCACAGATACGCAGTATTTT
>TRBJ2-7|TRBV11-3|TRBD2|-
CASSLLAYSFEQYF
TGTGCCAGCAGCCTACTAGCGTATTCTTTCGAGCAGTACTTC
>TRBJ1-6|TRBV9|-|-
CASSVQDSKNSPLHF
TGTGCCAGCAGCGTTCAGGACAGCAAAAATTCACCCCTCCACTTT
>TRBJ2-1|TRBV6-5|-|-
CASSYGSGPNNEQFF
TGTGCCAGCAGTTACGGGTCAGGGCCAAACAATGAGCAGTTCTTC
>TRBJ2-7|TRBV2|-|-
CASSDITGSSYEQYF
TGTGCCAGCAGTGATATAACAGGGAGCTCCTACGAGCAGTACTTC
>TRBJ2-5|TRBV12-3/TRBV12-4|-|-
CASSPTSFETQYF
TGTGCCAGCAGTCCGACTAGTTTCGAGACCCAGTACTTC
>TRBJ2-3|TRBV5-1|-|-
CASSLGLASPDTQYF
TGCGCCAGCAGCTTGGGTTTAGCGAGTCCAGATACGCAGTATTTT
>TRBJ2-1|TRBV5-1|-|-
CASSLGGDSYNEQFF
TGCGCCAGCAGCTTGGGGGGGGACTCCTACAATGAGCAGTTCTTC
>TRBJ2-7|TRBV5-1|TRBD1|-
CASSSGQSYEQYF
TGCGCCAGCAGCTCGGGACAGAGCTACGAGCAGTACTTC
>TRBJ2-7|TRBV11-1|TRBD1|-
CASSSGQNLPEQYF
TGTGCCAGCAGCTCGGGACAGAATCTACCCGAGCAGTACTTC
>TRBJ1-2|TRBV27|TRBD1|-
CASSPGTGGGYTF
TGTGCCAGCAGCCCCGGGACAGGGGGAGGCTACACCTTC
>TRBJ1-6|TRBV3-1/TRBV3-2|-|-
CASHSINSPLHF
TGTGCCAGTCACTCGATCAATTCACCCCTCCACTTT
>TRBJ1-6|TRBV6-1|TRBD1|-
CASSDPGTGPWLGGSPLHF
TGTGCCAGCAGTGACCCCGGGACAGGGCCGTGGCTTGGGGGTTCACCCCTCCACTTT
>TRBJ2-5|TRBV11-1|TRBD1|-
CASRKNRGYQETQYF
TGTGCCAGCAGGAAAAACAGGGGGTACCAAGAGACCCAGTACTTC
>TRBJ2-1|TRBV9|TRBD1|-
CASSVWDRVTSYNEQFF
TGTGCCAGCAGCGTATGGGACAGGGTTACCTCCTACAATGAGCAGTTCTTC
>TRBJ2-5|TRBV6-5|-|-
CASQGGAGMETQYF
TGTGCCAGTCAAGGGGGAGCAGGGATGGAGACCCAGTACTTC